This entry lists 24 T cell receptor beta chains sequenced from one sample in a study of graft-versus-host responses after intestinal transplantation. Produced via immunoSEQ multiplex PCR; TCRdb's table is partial and in-frame only. The sample has some 46,000 clones, over 85% seen once. Sequences were derived from PBMCs, sampled roughly 51 weeks after intestinal transplant. All receptors derive from a human patient who received an intestinal transplant, so some T cells may come from the graft donor.

V usage is TRBV27 and J usage is TRBJ2-2; tentative D call: TRBD2 (6 bases). CDR1 and CDR2 from the germline V gene are MNHEY and SMNVEV (reference sequence). This CDR3 spans 16 amino acids. Trimming took off 5 bases at V and 0 bases at J, with 13 bases between the two ends. The DNA of the CDR3 is TGTGCCAGCAGTCCCTGGGACTCCGCGAACACCGGGGAGCTGTTTTTT. Its protein product is CASSPWDSANTGELFF.

V usage is TRBV19 and J usage is TRBJ1-1, with D tentatively TRBD1 (6 bases). CDR3 length equals 14 residues. Germline CDR1 reads LNHDA; CDR2 reads SQIVND (reference sequence). V shed 6 bases and J shed 3 bases, with 14 bases lying between them. CDR3 region: CASRRQVQDTEAFF. The CDR3 region has the DNA TGTGCCAGTAGGCGACAGGTGCAGGACACTGAAGCTTTCTTT. Based on the CDR3 plus reference TRBV19 and TRBJ1-1, the full variable domain is DGGITQSPKYLFRKEGQNVTLSCEQNLNHDAMYWYRQDPGQGLRLIYYSQIVNDFQKGDIAEGYSVSREKKESFPLTVTSAQKNPTAFYLCASRRQVQDTEAFFGQGTRLTVV.

V is TRBV4-2 and J is TRBJ2-2; possible D gene TRBD2, 5 bases. Germline lookup yields CDR1 LGHNA and CDR2 YNFKEQ. The V end lost 0 bases, the J end lost 3 bases, and 14 bases lay between the germline ends. The CDR3 extends over 17 amino acids. CDR3 bases: TGTGCCAGCAGCCAAGACTCTAGCATTTCTTACACCGGGGAGCTGTTTTTT. It codes for CASSQDSSISYTGELFF.

V gene TRBV5-1 combines with J gene TRBJ1-6; D is unclear. This CDR3 spans 15 amino acids. Germline CDR1 is SGHRS and CDR2 is YFSETQ. V lost 3 bases, J lost 6 bases, and 13 bases lay in between. The CDR3: CASSSDNTRNSPLHF. CDR3 nucleotides: TGCGCCAGCAGCTCAGACAACACACGTAATTCACCCCTCCACTTT.

J is TRBJ2-7 and V is TRBV2, with a possible D match to TRBD1 (5 bases). Germline assignment: CDR1 SNHLY and CDR2 FYNNEI. Trimming left V 4 bases short and J 3 bases short, with 7 bases between. The CDR3 runs to 12 residues. This CDR3 reads CASSVDSYEQYF. Here the CDR3 DNA reads TGTGCCAGCAGTGTCGACAGCTACGAGCAGTACTTC.

V usage is TRBV21-1 and J usage is TRBJ1-1; whether TRBD1, the table's D call, matches the DNA was not checked. TRBV21-1 constitutes a pseudogene. The CDR3 runs 19 residues. The CDR3 region is CASSKWRQGPAGKFGEAFF. In nucleotides, the CDR3 is TGTGCCAGCAGCAAGTGGAGGCAGGGGCCCGCCGGGAAATTCGGTGAAGCTTTCTTT.

The chain employs TRBV6-6 and TRBJ1-6; no clear D. The V gene's germline CDR1 is MNHNY and CDR2 SVGAGI (reference sequence). V was trimmed by 5 bases and J by 0 bases, leaving 11 bases between them. There are 16 residues in the CDR3. The CDR3 region is CASSANSGSYNSPLHF. The DNA of the CDR3 is TGTGCCAGCAGTGCAAACAGCGGCTCCTATAATTCACCCCTCCACTTT.

CDR3 sequence: CASSPGQGAYEQYF. Written as DNA, the CDR3 is TGTGCCAGCAGCCCGGGACAGGGGGCTTACGAGCAGTACTTC. This sequence joins TRBV5-4 and TRBJ2-7; 12 bases are shared with TRBD1. V shed 4 bases, J shed 4 bases, and the junction held 3 bases outside the gene matches. The V gene's germline CDR1 is SGHNT and CDR2 YYREEE (reference sequence). The CDR3 is 14 residues long. Filled out from reference TRBV5-4 and TRBJ2-7, the complete variable domain reads ETGVTQSPTHLIKTRGQQVTLRCSSQSGHNTVSWYQQALGQGPQFIFQYYREEENGRGNFPPRFSGLQFPNYSSELNVNALELDDSALYLCASSPGQGAYEQYFGPGTRLTVT.

This sequence joins TRBV6-6 and TRBJ1-1; perhaps TRBD1 as D (6 bases). The V and J ends lost 6 bases and 3 bases respectively, with 14 bases between them. The germline V gene has CDR1 MNHNY and CDR2 SVGAGI (reference sequence). The CDR3 has 14 amino acids. CDR3: CASRRDTRYTEAFF. Here the CDR3 DNA reads TGTGCCAGCAGGCGGGACACGAGATACACTGAAGCTTTCTTT.

The J gene is TRBJ2-5, the V gene TRBV6-5; a weak D match, TRBD1 (6 bases). Near its end, the DNA agrees better with TRBJ2-7, so the J call may be wrong. This CDR3 is 14 amino acids long. Per germline, CDR1 MNHEY and CDR2 SVGAGI. The CDR3 is CASSDRHYSYEQYF. As DNA, the CDR3 is TGTGCCAGCAGCGACAGGCATTACTCCTACGAGCAGTACTTC.

The chain uses TRBV7-9 and TRBJ2-5, with D unclear. This CDR3 contains 11 residues. Germline assignment: CDR1 SEHNR and CDR2 FQNEAQ (reference sequence). Trimming left V 2 bases short and J 3 bases short, with 1 base between. DNA of the CDR3: TGTGCCAGCAGCTTAAAAGAGACCCAGTACTTC. Amino acid sequence: CASSLKETQYF.

A few counts support this clone. The rearrangement joins TRBV10-3 to TRBJ2-7; D is uncertain. Germline CDR1 is ENHRY and CDR2 is SYGVKD. The CDR3 is 14 residues long. V lost 3 bases and J lost 0, with 9 bases in between. CDR3: CAISDIRYSYEQYF. The CDR3 coding sequence is TGTGCCATCAGTGATATCCGATACTCCTACGAGCAGTACTTC.

The chain links TRBV7-3 to TRBJ2-2, with 7 bases fitting TRBD1. The CDR3 covers 14 residues. The V and J ends lost 5 bases and 4 bases, in that order; junction bases with no gene match: 4. The germline CDR1 and CDR2 sequences are SGHTA and FQGTGA. CDR3 nucleotide sequence: TGTGCCAGCAGCAGTTGGGACAGCACCGGGGAGCTGTTTTTT. Translating it yields CASSSWDSTGELFF. The whole variable domain, filled in from reference TRBV7-3 and TRBJ2-2, reads GAGVSQTPSNKVTEKGKYVELRCDPISGHTALYWYRQSLGQGPEFLIYFQGTGAADDSGLPNDRFFAVRPEGSVSTLKIQRTERGDSAVYLCASSSWDSTGELFFGEGSRLTVL.

The chain combines TRBV27 with TRBJ2-1, with 14 bases fitting TRBD2. The junction had 8 bases not matched to a gene; V was cut back by 7 bases and J by 3 bases. CDR1 and CDR2 from the germline V gene are MNHEY and SMNVEV (reference sequence). This CDR3 region has 17 residues. The CDR3 region is CASTTTSGRAFYNEQFF. The CDR3 region has the DNA TGTGCCAGCACCACGACTAGCGGGAGGGCCTTCTACAATGAGCAGTTCTTC.

The chain carries TRBV30 and TRBJ1-1, with D unclear. The CDR3 runs to 12 residues. The V and J ends lost 4 bases and 0 bases respectively, with 6 bases between them. Germline V gives CDR1 GTSNPN, CDR2 SVGIG (reference sequence). The CDR3: CAWNGLNTEAFF. DNA for the CDR3: TGTGCCTGGAACGGTTTGAACACTGAAGCTTTCTTT. Full variable domain (outside the CDR3, taken from reference TRBV30 and TRBJ1-1): SQTIHQWPATLVQPVGSPLSLECTVEGTSNPNLYWYRQAAGRGLQLLFYSVGIGQISSEVPQNLSASRPQDRQFILSSKKLLLSDSGFYLCAWNGLNTEAFFGQGTRLTVV.

Details on this clone: The junction and the germline gene differ at one end; a read error may be behind it. Other DNA sequences in this sample translate to the same CDR3. This chain joins TRBV6-5 and TRBJ1-2, with 7 bases that match TRBD1. Per germline, CDR1 MNHEY and CDR2 SVGAGI. This CDR3 is built from 15 residues. The DNA for the CDR3 is TGTGCCAGTAGTTACTCAACAGGGGCCGGCTATGGCTACACCTTC. Amino acids: CASSYSTGAGYGYTF.

The CDR3 here is CASSPLPQGGGYTF. Written as DNA, the CDR3 is TGTGCCAGCTCACCACTTCCACAGGGAGGAGGCTACACCTTC. This chain links TRBV18 with TRBJ1-2; TRBD1 is a possible D gene (6 bases). Germline V CDR1 and CDR2: KGHSH, LQKENI. The V end was cut by 1 base, the J end by 8 bases, with 14 bases between. This CDR3 comprises 14 residues. The whole variable domain, filled in from reference TRBV18 and TRBJ1-2, reads NAGVMQNPRHLVRRRGQEARLRCSPMKGHSHVYWYRQLPEEGLKFMVYLQKENIIDESGMPKERFSAEFPKEGPSILRIQQVVRGDSAAYFCASSPLPQGGGYTFGSGTRLTVV.

As regards this clone: Within the sample, other DNA sequences also encode this same CDR3. The chain is built from TRBV5-1 and TRBJ2-7; 8 bases fit TRBD1. The germline V gene encodes CDR1 SGHRS and CDR2 YFSETQ. J gave up 5 bases and V 2 bases, and 6 bases lay outside the gene matches. The CDR3 length is 14 residues. CDR3 amino acids: CASSLGQGRNEQYF. CDR3 sequence (DNA): TGCGCCAGCAGCTTAGGACAGGGTCGAAACGAGCAGTACTTC. The entire variable domain, with the rest obtained from reference TRBV5-1 and TRBJ2-7, is as follows: KAGVTQTPRYLIKTRGQQVTLSCSPISGHRSVSWYQQTPGQGLQFLFEYFSETQRNKGNFPGRFSGRQFSNSRSEMNVSTLELGDSALYLCASSLGQGRNEQYFGPGTRLTVT.

Here the CDR3 DNA reads TGTGCCAGCAGCTCAGGCTTAAATCAGCCCCAGCATTTT. The encoded protein is CASSSGLNQPQHF. The chain recombines TRBV11-3 with TRBJ1-5; D is unresolved. Trimming took off 4 bases at V and 4 bases at J, with 8 bases between the two ends. The germline gives CDR1 SGHNT, CDR2 YENEEA. The CDR3 sequence is 13 residues long.

This clone was picked up one time. This chain connects TRBV6-1 to TRBJ2-1, with D unresolved. V was pared by 2 bases and J by 12 bases, with 17 bases between. The length of the CDR3 is 14 residues. Germline CDR1 is MNHNS and CDR2 is SASEGT. The CDR3 loop is CASSEILKTRWQFF. The CDR3 DNA reads as TGTGCCAGCAGTGAAATTCTAAAGACCCGGTGGCAGTTCTTC.

The rearrangement uses TRBV6-6 and TRBJ1-6, with a tentative D call TRBD1 (5 bases). The germline CDR1 and CDR2 sequences are MNHNY and SVGAGI (reference sequence). V was pared by 3 bases and J by 8 bases, with 14 bases between. This CDR3 is built from 15 residues. CDR3 residues: CASSYNRPSDSPLHF. CDR3 nucleotide sequence: TGTGCCAGCAGTTATAACAGGCCCAGTGATTCACCCCTCCACTTT.

This clone was picked up a small number of times. The J gene is TRBJ2-1, the V gene TRBV9; D might be TRBD2 (5 bases). This CDR3 contains 13 residues. Germline CDR1 reads SGDLS; CDR2 reads YYNGEE. The V and J ends lost 4 bases and 6 bases respectively, with 11 bases between them. The CDR3 is CASSPLGGNEQFF. The CDR3, as DNA: TGTGCCAGCAGCCCCCTAGGAGGCAATGAGCAGTTCTTC.

The chain carries TRBV6-5 and TRBJ2-7; D uncertain. This CDR3 is 15 amino acids long. From germline, CDR1 is MNHEY and CDR2 SVGAGI. V lost 2 bases and J lost 2, with 13 bases in between. CDR3 in amino acids: CASSYTSARPYEQYF. Written as DNA, the CDR3 is TGTGCCAGCAGTTACACGTCCGCGCGACCCTACGAGCAGTACTTC.

V usage is TRBV5-5 and J usage is TRBJ1-2; D gene unclear. The germline V gene encodes CDR1 SGHKS and CDR2 YYEKEE (reference sequence). V was shortened by 4 bases and J by 0 bases, with 7 bases between the two germline ends. This CDR3 has 13 amino acids. The CDR3 DNA reads as TGTGCCAGCAGCCCTTTGACTAACTATGGCTACACCTTC. Protein sequence: CASSPLTNYGYTF.